The rows below give T cell receptor beta chains drawn from one sample of a study of CD8 T cells in Susac syndrome. Via MiXCR, TCRdb re-called the immunoSEQ multiplex PCR reads, giving one row per CDR3 protein. The sample includes 150,000 to 200,000 distinct CDR3 sequences, roughly 95% seen only once; the top ten take around 0.15%. The source material was CD8+ T cells from PBMCs. The receptors derive from a human donor with multiple sclerosis. Each CDR3 is given with its conserved first and last residue. The D gene is left open where the match is weak. The size of a clone is reported for some rows only, either as once, few or many, or as a class for expanded clones.

J: TRBJ2-7
size: .
V: TRBV27
D: .
DNA: TGTGCCAGCAGTTTACAGGCAGGGAACGAGCAGTACTTC
CDR3: CASSLQAGNEQYF

J: TRBJ2-1
size: .
V: TRBV29-1
D: TRBD2
DNA: TGCAGCGTTACAGGGACTAGCGGGAGGATGGCTTACAATGAGCAGTTCTTC
CDR3: CSVTGTSGRMAYNEQFF

J: TRBJ2-7
size: .
V: TRBV6-6
D: .
DNA: TGTGCCAGCAGTTACGGCAGCCAATCCTACTACGAGCAGTACTTC
CDR3: CASSYGSQSYYEQYF

J: TRBJ2-7
size: .
V: TRBV13
D: TRBD1
DNA: TGTGCCAGCAGCTTAGGGGGACAGGGTTACTACGAGCAGTACTTC
CDR3: CASSLGGQGYYEQYF

J: TRBJ2-2
size: .
V: TRBV27
D: .
DNA: TGTGCCAGCAAGACGGTCACCGGGGAGCTGTTTTTT
CDR3: CASKTVTGELFF

J: TRBJ2-1
size: .
V: TRBV7-9
D: TRBD2
DNA: TGTGCCACGTTGTCCCCGGGGGGGAATGAGCAGTTCTTC
CDR3: CATLSPGGNEQFF

J: TRBJ2-5
size: .
V: TRBV7-9
D: .
DNA: TGTGCCAGCAGCAATCGGCAACAAGAGACCCAGTACTTC
CDR3: CASSNRQQETQYF

J: TRBJ2-7
size: .
V: TRBV6-2/TRBV6-3
D: .
DNA: TGTGCCACCGCGGCCTCCTACGAGCAGTACTTC
CDR3: CATAASYEQYF

J: TRBJ2-7
size: .
V: TRBV5-1
D: TRBD2
DNA: TGCGCCAGCAGAGATGGACAGAGAGAATACGGACTAGCGGGAGAAACCTGGTACGAGCAGTACTTC
CDR3: CASRDGQREYGLAGETWYEQYF

J: TRBJ2-1
size: .
V: TRBV5-1
D: .
DNA: TGCGCCAGCAGCTTGGTATGGGTCCATGAGCAGTTCTTC
CDR3: CASSLVWVHEQFF

J: TRBJ2-7
size: .
V: TRBV9
D: .
DNA: TGTGCCAGCAGCGAACAGGCTCTTTCCTACGAGCAGTACTTC
CDR3: CASSEQALSYEQYF

J: TRBJ1-2
size: .
V: TRBV30
D: .
DNA: TGTGCCTGGGTCGAGGGCGACTCCCGGTATGGCTACACCTTC
CDR3: CAWVEGDSRYGYTF

J: TRBJ1-1
size: .
V: TRBV7-9
D: .
DNA: TGTGCCAGCAGCCTCGACCGTCTCGGCACGCTTTCTTTT
CDR3: CASSLDRLGTLSF

J: TRBJ2-5
size: .
V: TRBV3-1
D: TRBD2
DNA: TGTGCCAGCAGCCAAGACGCAGCGGGGCCCACAGTACCGTACCAAGAGACCCAGTACTTC
CDR3: CASSQDAAGPTVPYQETQYF

J: TRBJ1-1
size: .
V: TRBV20-1
D: .
DNA: TGCAGTGCCCGAACCAGGACAGATGTGAACACTGAAGCTTTCTTT
CDR3: CSARTRTDVNTEAFF

J: TRBJ1-5
size: .
V: TRBV9
D: .
DNA: TGTGCCAGCAGCGTTCACGGCAATCAGCCCCAGCATTTT
CDR3: CASSVHGNQPQHF

J: TRBJ2-4
size: .
V: TRBV14
D: .
DNA: TGTGCCAGCAGCCAAGATGACTTAGCCAAAAACATTCAGTACTTC
CDR3: CASSQDDLAKNIQYF

J: TRBJ2-1
size: .
V: TRBV25-1
D: .
DNA: TGTGCCAGCAGTGAAAGTCTTGACATACTTGTGCATGAGCAGTTCTTC
CDR3: CASSESLDILVHEQFF

J: TRBJ2-7
size: .
V: TRBV28
D: .
DNA: TGTGCCAGCAGTTTATCCGGCAGGGGGGTTGGCGAGCAGTACTTC
CDR3: CASSLSGRGVGEQYF

J: TRBJ2-7
size: .
V: TRBV27
D: .
DNA: TGTGCCAGCAGTTTAAAGGGGTCAGGGTTAGTCGAGCAGTACTTC
CDR3: CASSLKGSGLVEQYF

J: TRBJ2-2
size: .
V: TRBV28
D: .
DNA: TGTGCCAGCAGTCTACAGGGCACCGGGGAGCTGTTTTTT
CDR3: CASSLQGTGELFF

J: TRBJ1-2
size: .
V: TRBV9
D: .
DNA: TGTGCCAGCAGCGGAGGGGTAAACTATGGCTACACCTTC
CDR3: CASSGGVNYGYTF

J: TRBJ2-5
size: .
V: TRBV27
D: .
DNA: TGTGCCAGCAGTAGCCGGGGGACCCAGTACTTC
CDR3: CASSSRGTQYF

J: TRBJ1-1
size: .
V: TRBV4-1
D: .
DNA: TGCGCCAGCAGCTCTAAGACAGGCACTGAAGCTTTCTTT
CDR3: CASSSKTGTEAFF

J: TRBJ2-3
size: .
V: TRBV24-1
D: .
DNA: TGTGCCACCAGTGGGGCAGGGAGCACAGATACGCAGTATTTT
CDR3: CATSGAGSTDTQYF

J: TRBJ1-5
size: .
V: TRBV20-1
D: TRBD1
DNA: TGCAGTGCGCCAAAAGGACAGGGAACGCATCAGCCCCAGCATTTT
CDR3: CSAPKGQGTHQPQHF

J: TRBJ2-7
size: .
V: TRBV12-5
D: .
DNA: TGTGCTAGTGGTTTGGGGACACTTTACGAGCAGTACTTC
CDR3: CASGLGTLYEQYF

J: TRBJ2-3
size: .
V: TRBV28
D: .
DNA: TGTGCCAGCAGTTTGGAGGGCGATAGCACAGATACGCAGTATTTT
CDR3: CASSLEGDSTDTQYF

J: TRBJ2-7
size: .
V: TRBV19
D: .
DNA: TGTGCCAGTAGCCTACTGGGCCAGGGTTACGAGCAGTACTTC
CDR3: CASSLLGQGYEQYF

J: TRBJ2-7
size: few
V: TRBV27
D: TRBD2
DNA: TGTGCCAGCAGTTTAGGGACTAGCGGGAACGAGCAGTACTTC
CDR3: CASSLGTSGNEQYF

J: TRBJ1-1
size: .
V: TRBV20-1
D: .
DNA: TGCAGTGCTAGAGTCGACAACAATGAAGCTTTCTTT
CDR3: CSARVDNNEAFF

J: TRBJ2-5
size: .
V: TRBV7-9
D: .
DNA: TGTGCCAGCAGCTTAGCCGTGGCTTGGGAGACCCAGTACTTC
CDR3: CASSLAVAWETQYF

J: TRBJ2-7
size: .
V: TRBV29-1
D: TRBD1
DNA: TGCAGCGTTGAAACAGGGGGCGATCTTGGATACGAGCAGTACTTC
CDR3: CSVETGGDLGYEQYF

J: TRBJ2-1
size: once
V: TRBV13
D: .
DNA: TGTGCCAGCAGCTTAGGAGGTGAGGGGTACAATGAGCAGTTCTTC
CDR3: CASSLGGEGYNEQFF

J: TRBJ1-6
size: .
V: TRBV12-3/TRBV12-4
D: .
DNA: TGTGCCAGCAGTTTAGCGGGGTATAATTCACCCCTCCACTTT
CDR3: CASSLAGYNSPLHF

J: TRBJ1-1
size: .
V: TRBV9
D: TRBD1
DNA: TGTGCCAGCAGCGACGAAGACAGGGGCACTGAAGCTTTCTTT
CDR3: CASSDEDRGTEAFF

J: TRBJ2-3
size: .
V: TRBV2
D: .
DNA: TGTGCCAGCAGTGAATGGTTCCACAAAGGGACAGATACGCAGTATTTT
CDR3: CASSEWFHKGTDTQYF

J: TRBJ2-1
size: .
V: TRBV15
D: .
DNA: TGTGCCACCAGCAAGGACGGCTACAATGAGCAGTTCTTC
CDR3: CATSKDGYNEQFF

J: TRBJ2-1
size: .
V: TRBV11-2
D: TRBD2
DNA: TGTGCCAGCAGCTTAGAGGCACTAGCGGGATTTGAGCAGTTCTTC
CDR3: CASSLEALAGFEQFF

J: TRBJ2-5
size: .
V: TRBV5-6
D: TRBD1
DNA: TGTGCCAGCAGCTTGGGGACAGGGGTCTTATACCAAGAGACCCAGTACTTC
CDR3: CASSLGTGVLYQETQYF